Shown below are 7 T cell receptor beta chains from a single sample sequenced in a study of blood T cell repertoires in COVID-19. The table came from immunoSEQ multiplex PCR; TCRdb's copy has only in-frame clones and leaves some out. The sample consists of 120,000 to 150,000 clones, under 90% of them appearing once. Sequenced sample: peripheral blood. These receptor sequences come from a human donor in a cohort sampled during active COVID-19.

The chain is built from TRBV15 and TRBJ2-1; 11 bases map to TRBD2. There are 17 residues in the CDR3. Germline V lookup: CDR1 LNHNV, CDR2 YYDKDF (reference sequence). V gave up 0 bases and J gave up 6 bases; unmatched junction bases: 7. The chain's CDR3 is CATSRDPIAGGVNEQFF. For the CDR3, the DNA is TGTGCCACCAGCAGAGATCCCATAGCGGGGGGGGTCAATGAGCAGTTCTTC.

This clone is a singleton in its sample. This chain joins TRBV7-2 and TRBJ2-7, with 7 bases identical to TRBD2. Germline loops: CDR1 SGHTA, CDR2 FQGNSA. The CDR3 contains 14 residues. Trimming removed 4 bases from V and 4 bases from J; junction bases left unmatched: 7. CDR3 sequence: CASSSPRTSYEQYF. The CDR3 DNA sequence: TGTGCCAGCAGCTCCCCCCGGACTAGTTACGAGCAGTACTTC.

V and J are TRBV7-2 and TRBJ1-1, with TRBD1 matching 9 bases. This CDR3 has 16 residues. The ends lost 1 base at V and 5 bases at J; junction bases unmatched: 8. Germline loops: CDR1 SGHTA, CDR2 FQGNSA. The CDR3 loop reads CASSLEPGQGYTEAFF. Written as DNA, the CDR3 is TGTGCCAGCAGCTTAGAACCGGGACAGGGCTATACTGAAGCTTTCTTT.

The gene calls are TRBV2 and TRBJ2-7, with TRBD1 identical over 8 bases. V shed 9 bases and J 2 bases; nucleotides not matched to a gene: 6. Germline V gene data show CDR1 as SNHLY and CDR2 as FYNNEI. This CDR3 is built from 13 residues. CDR3 residues: CASEDRATYEQYF. In nucleotides, the CDR3 is TGTGCCAGTGAGGACAGGGCGACCTACGAGCAGTACTTC.

The chain is built from TRBV6-6 and TRBJ1-1, with 7 bases identical to TRBD1. Trimming removed 7 bases from V and 4 bases from J; junction bases left unmatched: 15. The germline CDR1 and CDR2 sequences are MNHNY and SVGAGI (reference sequence). The CDR3 is 16 amino acids. CDR3 sequence reads: CASTQLTTGAGTEAFF. The CDR3 DNA sequence: TGTGCCAGCACCCAACTAACCACAGGGGCCGGCACTGAAGCTTTCTTT.

The J gene is TRBJ2-7, the V gene TRBV5-6; D is possibly TRBD1 (6 bases). The CDR3 runs to 15 residues. Trimming pared 3 bases from V and 1 base from J, leaving 14 bases between. CDR1 is SGHDT, CDR2 YYEEEE, per germline. In DNA form, the CDR3 reads TGTGCCAGCAGCTCCGACTGGACAGCTTCCTACGAGCAGTACTTC. Amino acid sequence: CASSSDWTASYEQYF.

The V gene is TRBV24-1, the J gene TRBJ2-5; D is uncertain. The CDR3 sequence is 14 residues long. V lost 0 bases and J lost 2, with 6 bases in between. Germline values: CDR1 KGHDR, CDR2 SFDVKD. The CDR3 nucleotides read TGTGCCACCAGTGATTTGGGCAGTCAAGAGACCCAGTACTTC. It specifies CATSDLGSQETQYF.